One and the same sample provided the 10 T cell receptor beta chains below, sequenced in a study of human T cells and chemical hapten exposure. Time point of the sample: pre-sensitization, week 0. Regarding treatment: therapeutic diphenylcyclopropenone sensitization with weekly scalp DPC. TCRdb itself ran the RACE reads through MiXCR, one entry per CDR3 protein. This table holds under 200,000 distinct CDR3 sequences, 25% to 35% found once. Sample: whole blood, taken in connection with sensitization to the hapten diphenylcyclopropenone (DPC). The source of these receptors is a woman in her 30s with alopecia areata. Some clones in this sample may be carry-over from other donors' samples.

The gene calls are TRBV7-9 and TRBJ1-1; 9 bases agree with TRBD1. The CDR3 covers 13 residues. Germline V lookup: CDR1 SEHNR, CDR2 FQNEAQ (reference sequence). With 1 base clipped from V and 11 bases from J, the junction kept 5 bases outside the gene matches. This CDR3 is CASSLEQGATAFF. Written as DNA, the CDR3 is TGTGCCAGCAGCTTAGAACAGGGGGCTACGGCTTTCTTT. Supplemented by reference TRBV7-9 and TRBJ1-1, the full variable domain reads DTGVSQNPRHKITKRGQNVTFRCDPISEHNRLYWYRQTLGQGPEFLTYFQNEAQLEKSRLLSDRFSAERPKGSFSTLEIQRTEQGDSAMYLCASSLEQGATAFFGQGTRLTVV.

A remark on this clonotype: Its ends do not fully match the called genes, so a read error is possible. The chain joins TRBV27 to TRBJ1-1; unclear D gene. Per the germline V gene, CDR1 is MNHEY and CDR2 is SMNVEV (reference sequence). The CDR3 has 13 amino acids. For the CDR3, the DNA is TGTACCAGCAGTCTATCACCGGGCTCTGAAGCTTTCTTT. It codes for CTSSLSPGSEAFF.

The genes are TRBV7-2 and TRBJ2-7, with D perhaps TRBD2 (7 bases). The CDR3 is made up of 13 amino acids. Trimming shortened V by 3 bases and J by 6 bases, and 12 bases separated the two germline ends. Germline V gene lookup returns CDR1 SGHTA and CDR2 FQGNSA. CDR3 protein: CASSLSAGAEQYF. The CDR3 region has the DNA TGTGCCAGCAGCTTGAGTGCGGGGGCCGAGCAGTACTTC.

The rearrangement joins TRBV9 to TRBJ2-2; D not resolved. The CDR3 loop spans 16 amino acids. V lost 0 bases, J lost 0 bases, and 9 bases lay in between. Germline loops: CDR1 SGDLS, CDR2 YYNGEE. CDR3 coding DNA: TGTGCCAGCAGCGTAGGGGCAGTCCCGAACACCGGGGAGCTGTTTTTT. Residues: CASSVGAVPNTGELFF.

This clonotype was counted a few times. The V gene is TRBV6-5, the J gene TRBJ2-1; 14 bases align to TRBD2. CDR1 is MNHEY and CDR2 is SVGAGI in the germline V gene. The CDR3 covers 16 residues. Unmatched junction bases numbered 8, after V lost 5 bases and J lost 8 bases. CDR3 region: CASSPRLAGGLHEQFF. The CDR3 DNA reads TGTGCCAGCAGTCCTCGACTAGCGGGAGGGCTCCATGAGCAGTTCTTC.

This chain joins TRBV29-1 and TRBJ2-2; TRBD2 matches 8 bases. Germline values: CDR1 SQVTM, CDR2 ANQGSEA. The CDR3 is 13 amino acids. V was clipped by 1 base and J by 5 bases; unmatched bases: 0. CDR3 loop: CSVEAGGTGELFF. The CDR3 nucleotides read TGCAGCGTTGAAGCGGGAGGGACCGGGGAGCTGTTTTTT.

The sample holds one count of this clonotype. The V gene is TRBV11-3, the J gene TRBJ2-3; D perhaps matches TRBD2 (6 bases). Germline lookup yields CDR1 SGHNT and CDR2 YENEEA. This CDR3 contains 15 residues. With 4 bases removed from V and 2 bases from J, the gap between germline ends came to 13 bases. The CDR3 sequence is CASSYEGLFTDTQYF. The CDR3 DNA reads as TGTGCCAGCAGCTACGAGGGACTTTTCACAGATACGCAGTATTTT.

The chain is built from TRBV2 and TRBJ2-2; no reliable D call. CDR1 and CDR2 from the germline V gene are SNHLY and FYNNEI. The CDR3 has 11 residues. Trimming removed 3 bases at V and 9 bases at J, with 5 bases between. CDR3: CASSEARELFF. DNA of the CDR3: TGTGCCAGCAGTGAGGCCCGGGAGCTGTTTTTT.

The chain links TRBV27 to TRBJ2-7, with 7 nucleotides matching TRBD1. The J segment lost 4 bases and the V segment lost 3 bases, leaving 6 bases of the junction unmatched. CDR1 MNHEY and CDR2 SMNVEV come from the germline V gene (reference sequence). This CDR3 comprises 14 residues. CDR3 protein: CASSFKGAGYEQYF. The CDR3 DNA reads as TGTGCCAGCAGTTTTAAGGGGGCTGGTTACGAGCAGTACTTC.

A few counts support this clonotype. The rearrangement joins TRBV20-1 to TRBJ2-4; D call uncertain. The germline V and J ends were trimmed by 7 bases and 8 bases, with 15 bases remaining between them. Germline CDR1 reads DFQATT; CDR2 reads SNEGSKA (reference sequence). This CDR3 is built from 12 residues. The CDR3 loop is CSGLAERDIQYF. CDR3 DNA sequence: TGCAGTGGATTGGCCGAAAGGGACATTCAGTACTTC.